This TCR beta chain was recorded in a study of CD8+ T cells in alopecia areata. Extraction of RNA preceded its reverse transcription into cDNA, which served as the sequencing template. Produced via immunoSEQ multiplex PCR; TCRdb's table is partial and in-frame only. Of approximately 120,000 clones listed, around 50% are singletons. Sorted populations comprised CD4+ and CD8+ T cells obtained from PBMCs. V lost 5 bases and J lost 1, with 5 bases in between. The germline V gene has CDR1 SGHTA and CDR2 FQGNSA. This CDR3 is 12 amino acids long. The receptor was derived from a human donor with alopecia areata. Sequencing input: NKG2D-low CD8+ T cells sorted from blood. The chain is built from TRBV7-2 and TRBJ2-5; D call uncertain. CDR3 region: CASSLLQETQYF. The CDR3 DNA reads as TGTGCCAGCAGCCTCCTCCAAGAGACCCAGTACTTC.